What follows are 5 T cell receptor beta chains derived from one specimen sequenced in a study of cytomegalovirus exposure and HLA in healthy donors. PCR involved 60 Vbeta and 13 Jbeta primers. Measured with immunoSEQ multiplex PCR; TCRdb has only the in-frame clones, and not every one. The repertoire includes under 200,000 clones, about 70% of them detected once, and less than 3.5% sits in the top ten. The source material was PBMCs. The receptors come from a woman aged 40 to 50 in good health and CMV-seropositive.

V gene TRBV9 combines with J gene TRBJ2-7; 7 bases line up with TRBD2. V dropped 4 bases and J dropped 7; count of bases not matched to a gene: 14. The germline V gene encodes CDR1 SGDLS and CDR2 YYNGEE. The CDR3 covers 15 residues. The CDR3 DNA sequence: TGTGCCAGCAGCCTTAGTGGGGGGGATGGAAAGGAGCAGTACTTC. It translates to CASSLSGGDGKEQYF.

The chain is built from TRBV10-3 and TRBJ2-7, with 9 bases fitting TRBD1. V shed 4 bases and J 4 bases; nucleotides not matched to a gene: 5. The CDR3 has 14 amino acids. Germline V lookup: CDR1 ENHRY, CDR2 SYGVKD. The DNA for the CDR3 is TGTGCCATCAGTGGGCTGACAGGGGGATACGAGCAGTACTTC. Residues: CAISGLTGGYEQYF.

This clone was picked up a small number of times. The chain combines TRBV4-1 with TRBJ1-5; tentatively, D is TRBD1 (5 bases). V lost 4 bases and J 3 bases, leaving 7 bases between the germline ends. The V gene's germline CDR1 is MGHRA and CDR2 YSYEKL. The CDR3 is made up of 13 amino acids. CDR3 nucleotides: TGCGCCAGCAGCCTTGGGGCCAATCAGCCCCAGCATTTT. Protein product: CASSLGANQPQHF.

V gene TRBV18 combines with J gene TRBJ2-7; 7 bases fit TRBD1. J was trimmed by 5 bases and V by 6 bases; bases with no gene match: 13. The CDR3 consists of 15 residues. Germline CDR1 is KGHSH and CDR2 is LQKENI. CDR3 residues: CASSRNTGDGNEQYF. The CDR3 DNA is TGTGCCAGCTCCCGGAATACAGGGGATGGAAACGAGCAGTACTTC.

The V call is TRBV7-2, the J call TRBJ1-4; weak D call: TRBD1 (5 bases). The CDR3 has 16 residues. Germline V gene lookup returns CDR1 SGHTA and CDR2 FQGNSA. V lost 5 bases and J 3 bases, leaving 16 bases between the germline ends. CDR3 coding DNA: TGTGCCAGCAGCATTAACCAGGGTCAGGCTAATGAAAAACTGTTTTTT. This translates into CASSINQGQANEKLFF.